The count of the clone carrying this T cell receptor beta chain is one. In Seattle, patients joined the study during active infection and were tracked longitudinally. The record originates from a study of blood T cell repertoires in COVID-19. Background on the study: Sources were T cells, B-cell-depleted T cells, or PBMCs; the material itself was cDNA or gDNA.

Original processing notes: How many nucleated cells were present was estimated from reference gene primer amplification. Assay: immunoSEQ multiplex PCR; the TCRdb copy retains only in-frame clones and omits some. The DNA gave D and trimming, while V, J and clone size come from that table. The sample consists of 150,000 to 200,000 clones, about 83% of them appearing once. The V gene's germline CDR1 is MNHEY and CDR2 SMNVEV (reference sequence). The CDR3 runs to 15 residues. Trimming left V 8 bases short and J 6 bases short, with 20 bases between. The chain carries TRBV27 and TRBJ2-1; D possibly corresponds to TRBD2 (6 bases). The receptor was derived from a woman in her 70s with COVID-19, enrolled during active disease. Sequenced material: peripheral blood. The CDR3 region is CASSVGAGGGNEQFF. The CDR3 region has the DNA TGTGCCAGCTCCGTGGGAGCGGGTGGCGGCAATGAGCAGTTCTTC.